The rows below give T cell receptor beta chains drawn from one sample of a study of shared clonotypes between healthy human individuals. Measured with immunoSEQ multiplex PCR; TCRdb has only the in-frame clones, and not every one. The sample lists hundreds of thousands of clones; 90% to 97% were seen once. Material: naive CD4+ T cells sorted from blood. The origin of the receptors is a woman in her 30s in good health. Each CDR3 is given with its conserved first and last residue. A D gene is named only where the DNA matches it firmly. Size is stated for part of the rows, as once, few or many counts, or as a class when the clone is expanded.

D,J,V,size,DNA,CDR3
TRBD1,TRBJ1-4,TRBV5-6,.,TGTGCCAGCAGCTTGGGACAGGGGGGCACTAATGAAAAACTGTTTTTT,CASSLGQGGTNEKLFF
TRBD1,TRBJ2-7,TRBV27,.,TGTGCCAGCACCCAACGACAGGGGTACGAGCAGTACTTC,CASTQRQGYEQYF
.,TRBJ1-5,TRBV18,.,TGTGCCAGCTCAGGGGGAGAGGGACAGCCCCAGCATTTT,CASSGGEGQPQHF
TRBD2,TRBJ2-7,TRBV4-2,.,TGTGCCAGCAGCCAAGGGTCTCCAGCGGGAGGGTATAGAATCGGGTATTACGAGCAGTACTTC,CASSQGSPAGGYRIGYYEQYF
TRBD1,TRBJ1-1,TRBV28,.,TGTGCCAGCAGGCGACAGGGGTACACTGAAGCTTTCTTT,CASRRQGYTEAFF
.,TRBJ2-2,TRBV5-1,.,TGCGCCAGCAGCTTGTCAGGGGACACCGGGGAGCTGTTTTTT,CASSLSGDTGELFF
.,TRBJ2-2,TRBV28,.,TGTGCCAGCACCCAGAACACCGGGGAGCTGTTTTTT,CASTQNTGELFF
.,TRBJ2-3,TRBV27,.,TGTGCCAGCAGTCCGGGGTTCCCCACAGATACGCAGTATTTT,CASSPGFPTDTQYF
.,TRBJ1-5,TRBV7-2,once,TGTGCCAGCAGCCGGGGCAGGTCTAGCAATCAGCCCCAGCATTTT,CASSRGRSSNQPQHF
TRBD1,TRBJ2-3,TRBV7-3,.,TGTGCCAGCAGCCCCTCCGGACAGGGTACAGATACGCAGTATTTT,CASSPSGQGTDTQYF
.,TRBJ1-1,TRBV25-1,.,TGTGCCAGCAGTGACTGGGGTAGGGGACGAGCTTTCTTT,CASSDWGRGRAFF
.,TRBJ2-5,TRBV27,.,TGTGCCAGCAGCCGGACAGACGAGGAGACCCAGTACTTC,CASSRTDEETQYF
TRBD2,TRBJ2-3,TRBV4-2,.,TGTGCCAGCAGCCAAGGAATAGCGGGAGTTTGGACAGATACGCAGTATTTT,CASSQGIAGVWTDTQYF
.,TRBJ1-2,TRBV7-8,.,TGTGCCAGCAGCTTGCCTACAGGGCCAAAGGCCTATGGCTACACCTTC,CASSLPTGPKAYGYTF
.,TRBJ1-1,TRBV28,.,TGTGCCAGCAGGGCAAACACTGAAGCTTTCTTT,CASRANTEAFF
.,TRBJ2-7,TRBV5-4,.,TGTGCCAGCAGCTTGGGAACAGAGGCCTACGAGCAGTACTTC,CASSLGTEAYEQYF
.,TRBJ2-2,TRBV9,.,TGTGCCAGCGGGGACACCGGGGAGCTGTTTTTT,CASGDTGELFF
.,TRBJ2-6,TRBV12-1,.,TGTGCCAGCAGCTTATACCGGGACAGGGCTATCTCTGGGGCCAACGTCCTGACTTTC,CASSLYRDRAISGANVLTF
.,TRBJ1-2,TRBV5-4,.,TGTGCCAGCAGCTCCACTCGGACGGTCTATGGCTACACCTTC,CASSSTRTVYGYTF
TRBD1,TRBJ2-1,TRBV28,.,TGTGCCAGCAGTGCCGTCGGACAGGGTGGCTCCTACAATGAGCAGTTCTTC,CASSAVGQGGSYNEQFF
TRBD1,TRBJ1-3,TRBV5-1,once,TGCGCCAGCAGTTCAGGGGGCGCCACTGGTGGAAACACCATATATTTT,CASSSGGATGGNTIYF
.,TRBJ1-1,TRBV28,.,TGTGCCAGCAGTTTGAGTGGATGGAATGGGGACATGCTGTCCACTGAAGCTTTCTTT,CASSLSGWNGDMLSTEAFF
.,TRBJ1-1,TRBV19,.,TGTGCCAGTAGTATTAGGAATGTGGTTGCCGCTGGAGCTTTCTTT,CASSIRNVVAAGAFF
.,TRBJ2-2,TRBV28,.,TGTGCCAGCAGTTTTTGGGGGCGCGACGGGGAGCTGTTTTTT,CASSFWGRDGELFF
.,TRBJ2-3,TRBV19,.,TGTGCCAGTAGTATAGCAGTAGGCACAGATACGCAGTATTTT,CASSIAVGTDTQYF
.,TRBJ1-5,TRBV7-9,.,TGTGCCAGCAGCCGAGCGGGTGACAAAGATCAGCCCCAGCATTTT,CASSRAGDKDQPQHF
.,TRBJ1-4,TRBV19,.,TGTGCCAGTAGTATCAGGGCGGCTAATGAAAAACTGTTTTTT,CASSIRAANEKLFF
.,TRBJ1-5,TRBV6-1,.,TGTGCCAGCAGTGAATGGAAGGAGGGACAGCCCCAGCATTTT,CASSEWKEGQPQHF
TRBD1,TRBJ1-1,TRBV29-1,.,TGCAGCGGGGACAGGGGGAACACTGAAGCTTTCTTT,CSGDRGNTEAFF
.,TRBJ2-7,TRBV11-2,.,TGTGCCAGCAGCTCACCCCGGGGGCCGTACTACGAGCAGTACTTC,CASSSPRGPYYEQYF
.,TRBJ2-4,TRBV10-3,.,TGTGCCATCACGGATCACAAAAACATTCAGTACTTC,CAITDHKNIQYF
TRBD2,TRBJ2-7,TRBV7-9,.,TGTGCCAGCAGCCAGGTATGGACTAGCGGGATACTCCTATCCGAGCAGTACTTC,CASSQVWTSGILLSEQYF
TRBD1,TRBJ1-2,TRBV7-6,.,TGTGCCAGCAGCCCCCGGGACAGCGGGTTCTATGGCTACACCTTC,CASSPRDSGFYGYTF
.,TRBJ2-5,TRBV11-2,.,TGTGCCAGCAGCCGCGGGTTTGAAGAGACCCAGTACTTC,CASSRGFEETQYF
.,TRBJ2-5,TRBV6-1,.,TGTGCCAGCAGTGGAGGACCCGTCTTGGAGACCCAGTACTTC,CASSGGPVLETQYF
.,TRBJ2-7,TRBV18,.,TGTGCCAGCTCACCAGTCCCAGGGTGGCAGTACTTC,CASSPVPGWQYF
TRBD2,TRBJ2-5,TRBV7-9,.,TGTGCCAGCAGCTTATGGTCGCGGGAGGGCGGGGAGACCCAGTACTTC,CASSLWSREGGETQYF
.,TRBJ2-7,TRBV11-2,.,TGTGCCAGCAGCTTAGTCCAGGGAAGATACGAGCAGTACTTC,CASSLVQGRYEQYF
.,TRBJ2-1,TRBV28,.,TGTGCCAGCAGTCGCGGGGACCGGGATTACAATGAGCAGTTCTTC,CASSRGDRDYNEQFF
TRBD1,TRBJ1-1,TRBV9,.,TGTGCCAGCAGCGTCCGGGACAGACCGATGAACACTGAAGCTTTCTTT,CASSVRDRPMNTEAFF
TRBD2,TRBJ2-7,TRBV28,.,TGTGCCAGCAGTATAGCGGGCCTAGCCTACGAGCAGTACTTC,CASSIAGLAYEQYF